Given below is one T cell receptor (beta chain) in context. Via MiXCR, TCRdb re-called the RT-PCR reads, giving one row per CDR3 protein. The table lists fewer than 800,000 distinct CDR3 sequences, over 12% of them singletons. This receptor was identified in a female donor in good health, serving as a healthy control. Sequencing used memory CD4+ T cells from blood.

The CDR3 DNA sequence: TGTGCCATCAGTGAGAGGGGACAGGGATTGGGCTACGAGCAGTACTTC. The encoded protein is CAISERGQGLGYEQYF. The chain is built from TRBV10-3 and TRBJ2-7; 9 bases map to TRBD1. Germline V CDR1 and CDR2: ENHRY, SYGVKD. The CDR3 consists of 16 residues. V was pared by 2 bases and J by 3 bases, with 8 bases of the junction left unmatched.